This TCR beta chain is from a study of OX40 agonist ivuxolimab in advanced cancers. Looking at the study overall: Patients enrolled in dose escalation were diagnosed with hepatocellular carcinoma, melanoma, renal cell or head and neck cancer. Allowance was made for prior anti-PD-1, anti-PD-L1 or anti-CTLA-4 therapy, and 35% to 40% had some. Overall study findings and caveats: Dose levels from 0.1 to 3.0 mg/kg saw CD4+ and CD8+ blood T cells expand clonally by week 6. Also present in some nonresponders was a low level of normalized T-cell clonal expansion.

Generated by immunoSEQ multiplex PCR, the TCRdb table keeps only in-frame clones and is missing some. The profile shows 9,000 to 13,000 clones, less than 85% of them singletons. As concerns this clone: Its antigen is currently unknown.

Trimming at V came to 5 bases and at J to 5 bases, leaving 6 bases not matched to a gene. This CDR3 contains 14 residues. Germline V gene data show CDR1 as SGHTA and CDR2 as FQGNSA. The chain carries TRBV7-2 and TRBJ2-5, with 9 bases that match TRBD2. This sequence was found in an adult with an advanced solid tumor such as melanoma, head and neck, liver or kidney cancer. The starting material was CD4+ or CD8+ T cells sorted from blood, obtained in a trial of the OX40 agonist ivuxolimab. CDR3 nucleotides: TGTGCCAGCAGCCGTAGCGGGAGTCGGGAGACCCAGTACTTC. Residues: CASSRSGSRETQYF.